This is a list of T cell receptor beta chains from one sample in a study of blood T cell repertoires in COVID-19. Generated by immunoSEQ multiplex PCR, the TCRdb table keeps only in-frame clones and is missing some. The data contain tens of thousands of clones, roughly 87% of them singletons. Material for sequencing was peripheral blood. The receptors were gathered from a man aged 60 to 75 with COVID-19, enrolled during active disease. Each CDR3 is given with its conserved first and last residue. D genes are given only for firm matches. A row's size may be missing; if present it is once, few, many or a size class.

size: few
V: TRBV7-8
D: TRBD2
J: TRBJ2-7
CDR3: CASSRTGLAGNEQYF
DNA: TGTGCCAGCAGCCGTACGGGACTAGCGGGTAACGAGCAGTACTTC

size: .
V: TRBV28
D: TRBD2
J: TRBJ2-7
CDR3: CASSVTSGFLEQYF
DNA: TGTGCCAGCAGTGTAACTAGCGGGTTTTTAGAGCAGTACTTC

size: .
V: TRBV24-1
D: .
J: TRBJ1-5
CDR3: CATSGREAEPQHF
DNA: TGTGCCACCAGTGGGAGAGAAGCAGAGCCCCAGCATTTT

size: .
V: TRBV5-1
D: TRBD1
J: TRBJ1-4
CDR3: CASSAQQGAGEKLFF
DNA: TGCGCCAGCAGCGCCCAGCAGGGGGCCGGGGAAAAACTGTTTTTT

size: .
V: TRBV30
D: .
J: TRBJ1-1
CDR3: CAWIQGRVGTEAFF
DNA: TGTGCCTGGATCCAGGGCAGGGTAGGGACTGAAGCTTTCTTT

size: once
V: TRBV29-1
D: .
J: TRBJ2-6
CDR3: CSVRLWANVLTF
DNA: TGCAGCGTTCGACTCTGGGCCAACGTCCTGACTTTC

size: .
V: TRBV4-1
D: TRBD2
J: TRBJ2-1
CDR3: CASSSSGFNEQFF
DNA: TGCGCCAGCAGCAGTAGCGGGTTCAATGAGCAGTTCTTC

size: .
V: TRBV9
D: .
J: TRBJ1-4
CDR3: CASSAGPTNEKLFF
DNA: TGTGCCAGCAGCGCAGGGCCAACTAATGAAAAACTGTTTTTT

size: .
V: TRBV3-1/TRBV3-2
D: .
J: TRBJ1-3
CDR3: CASSPSSGNTIYF
DNA: TGTGCCAGCAGCCCTTCGTCTGGAAACACCATATATTTT

size: .
V: TRBV19
D: .
J: TRBJ1-1
CDR3: CASRGGVKAFF
DNA: TGTGCCAGTAGAGGCGGGGTGAAAGCTTTCTTT